This TCR beta chain came from a study of blood T cell repertoires in COVID-19 (dated by TCRdb to the early 2020s). For the wider study: Collaborator samples came from the United States, Italy and Spain and covered acute and convalescent phases of COVID-19. The material from the prospective study consisted of cDNA or gDNA derived from T cells, B-cell-depleted T cells, or PBMCs. Subjects who had been exposed to COVID-19, were actively infected with it, or had recovered from it provided the deeply sampled blood TCRbeta repertoires that made up the dataset. A freely available public database, intended as a resource for researchers studying the immune response to SARS-CoV-2, is where the repertoires were released. Samples came from the ongoing ImmuneRACE study (first 160 participants) plus 1,254 subjects from 6 global collaborators. Sample metadata almost always included a de-identified subject ID, COVID-19 status, age in years and sex. HLA class I and class II types, where available, came from metadata supplied by the sample provider rather than from assay-based typing.

What the authors observed across the whole study: Clinical and demographic metadata were provided uncurated, with the amount varying by source and participant.

One collaborating source in Seattle enrolled patients while the patients were actively infected and followed the patients over time throughout the course of disease. Collaborating institutions collected whole blood in K2EDTA tubes following their own protocols. For TCRbeta analysis, collaborators shipped samples in one of three forms: frozen whole blood, isolated PBMCs, or DNA extracted from either of those sample types. The germline V gene encodes CDR1 MDHEN and CDR2 SYDVKM. Including cysteine and phenylalanine, the CDR3 has 16 amino acids. Solely the CDR3 DNA is kept, with 48 bases framed from the first base. The trim is 6 bases for V and 4 bases for J, with a gap of 18 bases between the germline ends. TCRbeta CDR3 regions were amplified from genomic DNA by means of the immunoSEQ Assay, a bias-controlled multiplex PCR. The published analysis was carried out like this. Within the assay, amplification of reference gene primers was used to estimate how many nucleated cells each sample contained. To quantify the absolute abundance of each unique TCRbeta CDR3 rearrangement, sequence reads were collapsed and filtered. For each sample, productive Simpson clonality was calculated as the square root of Simpson's diversity index across productive rearrangements. TCRdb obtained this table from immuneACCESS and retained in-frame rearrangements with V and J assigned. These tables miss some clones; where compared with another copy, unresolved V genes account for less than half of the shortfall, and the remainder is unexplained. That table furnishes V, J and clone size, whereas the DNA furnished D and trimming. The sample data list approximately 97,000 clones, and around 90% of these were observed just once. The biggest ten clones account for 2.1% of the sample.

To note about this clone: What antigen it recognizes has not been identified. There are no base qualities to consult, and no much larger clone falls within one base.

The TCR sequence derives from a man in his fifties with COVID-19, enrolled during active disease. This chain is built from TRBV28 and TRBJ1-4; no D gene can be assigned with confidence. The sequenced sample consisted of peripheral blood. The CDR3 protein is CASRVTVFRGNEKLFF. The nucleotide sequence reads as follows: TGTGCCAGCAGAGTAACAGTTTTCCGGGGTAATGAAAAACTGTTTTTT.